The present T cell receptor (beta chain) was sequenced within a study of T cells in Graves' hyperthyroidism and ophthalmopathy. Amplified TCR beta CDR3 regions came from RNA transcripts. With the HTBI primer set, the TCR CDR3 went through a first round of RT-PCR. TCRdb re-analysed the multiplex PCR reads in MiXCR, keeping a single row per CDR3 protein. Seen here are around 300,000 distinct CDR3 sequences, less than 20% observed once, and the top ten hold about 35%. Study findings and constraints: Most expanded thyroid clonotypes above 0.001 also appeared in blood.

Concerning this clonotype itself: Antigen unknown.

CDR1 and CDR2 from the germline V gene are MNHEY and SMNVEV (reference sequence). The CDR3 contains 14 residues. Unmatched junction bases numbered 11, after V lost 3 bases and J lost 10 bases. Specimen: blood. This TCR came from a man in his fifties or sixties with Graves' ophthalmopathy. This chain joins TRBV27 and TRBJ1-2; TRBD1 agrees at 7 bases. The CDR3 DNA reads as TGTGCCAGCAGTTTGAGGGAGGATACAGGGGCCTACACCTTC. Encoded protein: CASSLREDTGAYTF.